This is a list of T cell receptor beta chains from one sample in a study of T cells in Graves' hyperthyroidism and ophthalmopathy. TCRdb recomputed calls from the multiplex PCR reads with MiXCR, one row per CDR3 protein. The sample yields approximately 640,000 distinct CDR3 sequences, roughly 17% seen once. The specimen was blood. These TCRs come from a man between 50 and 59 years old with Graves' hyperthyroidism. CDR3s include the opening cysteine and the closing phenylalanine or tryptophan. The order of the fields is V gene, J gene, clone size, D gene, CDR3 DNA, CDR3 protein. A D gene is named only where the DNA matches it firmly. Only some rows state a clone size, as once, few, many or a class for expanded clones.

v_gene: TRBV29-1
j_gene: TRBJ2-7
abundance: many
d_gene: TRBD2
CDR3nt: TGCAGCGCAAAGACTAGCGGGAGGGGATACGAGCAGTACTTC
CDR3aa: CSAKTSGRGYEQYF

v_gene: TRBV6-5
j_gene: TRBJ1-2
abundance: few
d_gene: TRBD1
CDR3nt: TGTGCCAGCAGTTACCGGACAGGGAATGACGGCTACACCTTC
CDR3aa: CASSYRTGNDGYTF

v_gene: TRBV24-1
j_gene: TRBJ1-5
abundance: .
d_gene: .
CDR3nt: TGTGCCACCAGTGATTCGAGTAGGAGGGCCCAGCCCCAGCATTTT
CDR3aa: CATSDSSRRAQPQHF

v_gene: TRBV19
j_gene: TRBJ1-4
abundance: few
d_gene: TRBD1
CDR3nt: TGTGCCAGTTCCCCCTCCGGAGGGGGCGACGAAAAACTGTTTTTT
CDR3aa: CASSPSGGGDEKLFF

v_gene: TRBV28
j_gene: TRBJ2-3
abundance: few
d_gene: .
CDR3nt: TGTGCCAGCAGTCTGGAGACAGGTTACACAGATACGCAGTATTTT
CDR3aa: CASSLETGYTDTQYF

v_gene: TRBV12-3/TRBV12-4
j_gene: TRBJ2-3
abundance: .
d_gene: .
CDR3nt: TGTGCCAGCAGTTCCACCCGGGACATTATTGATACGCAGTATTTT
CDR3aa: CASSSTRDIIDTQYF

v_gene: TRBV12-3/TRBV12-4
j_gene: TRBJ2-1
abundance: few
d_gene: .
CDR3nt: TGTGCCAGCAGTTTAGCGCGAAGGGTCCAGTTCTTC
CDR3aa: CASSLARRVQFF

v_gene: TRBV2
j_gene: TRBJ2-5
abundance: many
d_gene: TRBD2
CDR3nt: TGTGCCAGCGCCAAGACTAGCGGGGCGGAGACCCAGTACTTC
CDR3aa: CASAKTSGAETQYF

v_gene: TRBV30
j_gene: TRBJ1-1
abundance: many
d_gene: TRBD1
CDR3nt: TGTGCCTGGAGCCAGGGACAGGGAAGGGGAGCTTTCTTT
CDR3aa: CAWSQGQGRGAFF

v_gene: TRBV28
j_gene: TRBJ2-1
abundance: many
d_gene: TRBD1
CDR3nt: TGTGCCAGCAGTCACGCTGACAGGGGCGTGAGCAATGAGCAGTTCTTC
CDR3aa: CASSHADRGVSNEQFF

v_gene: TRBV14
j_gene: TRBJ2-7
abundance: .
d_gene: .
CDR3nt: TGTGCCAGCAGCCAGCACTTTGGGATCTTTAATCGGGAGAGCTCCTACGAGCAGTACTTC
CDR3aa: CASSQHFGIFNRESSYEQYF

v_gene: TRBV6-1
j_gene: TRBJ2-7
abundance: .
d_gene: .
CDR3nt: TGTGCCAGCAGTGAAATGGCGGGCAGAGGGTCGAACGAGCAGTACTTC
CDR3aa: CASSEMAGRGSNEQYF

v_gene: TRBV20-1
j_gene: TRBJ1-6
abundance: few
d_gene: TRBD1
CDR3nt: TGCAGTGCTAGAATTCAGGGGGCTTGGAATTCACCCCTCCACTTT
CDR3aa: CSARIQGAWNSPLHF

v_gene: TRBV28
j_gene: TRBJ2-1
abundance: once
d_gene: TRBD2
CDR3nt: TGTGCCGGCAGTTCATGGACTAGCGGGGACACGGAGCAGTTCTTC
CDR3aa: CAGSSWTSGDTEQFF

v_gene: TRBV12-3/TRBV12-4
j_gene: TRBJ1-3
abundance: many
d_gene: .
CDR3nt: TGTGCCAGCAGTCGGGGGGATTCAAGAAACACCATATATTTT
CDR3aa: CASSRGDSRNTIYF

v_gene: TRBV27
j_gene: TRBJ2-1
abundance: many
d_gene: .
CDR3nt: TGTGCCAGCAGTTTACTACAAGCGGTAAATGAGCAGTTCTTC
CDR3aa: CASSLLQAVNEQFF